Below, 4 T cell receptor beta chains from the same sample are listed, as sequenced in a study of CD8+ T cells in alopecia areata. Investigators isolated RNA and reverse transcribed it into cDNA to act as the sequencing template. The assay was immunoSEQ multiplex PCR, and TCRdb's table has in-frame clones only and misses some. Of roughly 97,000 clones listed, more than 35% are singletons. Sequenced material: CD4+ T cells sorted from blood. All receptors derive from a human donor with alopecia areata.

This clone appeared a few times. The rearrangement uses TRBV6-6 and TRBJ2-1; possible D gene TRBD1, 5 bases. Looked up from germline, CDR1 is MNHNY and CDR2 is SVGAGI (reference sequence). V dropped 8 bases and J dropped 10 bases, with 12 bases sitting between them. The CDR3 consists of 11 residues. This chain's CDR3 is CASGKRQEQFF. CDR3 coding DNA: TGTGCCAGCGGAAAAAGACAGGAGCAGTTCTTC.

The V gene is TRBV15, the J gene TRBJ2-2; 10 bases fit TRBD1. This CDR3 contains 19 residues. V shed 2 bases and J 0 bases; nucleotides not matched to a gene: 9. From germline, CDR1 is LNHNV and CDR2 YYDKDF (reference sequence). The CDR3 spells CATSRSRDRGKSNTGELFF. The CDR3 DNA reads as TGTGCCACCAGCAGATCCCGGGACAGGGGAAAGTCGAACACCGGGGAGCTGTTTTTT.

This clone was picked up a small number of times. The chain carries TRBV29-1 and TRBJ2-3, with D possibly matching TRBD2 (5 bases). Per the germline V gene, CDR1 is SQVTM and CDR2 is ANQGSEA. CDR3 size: 15 residues. Between the trimmed V and J ends, which lost 3 bases and 0 bases, there was a span of 13 bases. CDR3 sequence (DNA): TGCAGCGTTGAGTCTCCGAGCGGTAGCACAGATACGCAGTATTTT. Amino acids: CSVESPSGSTDTQYF.

This clone was seen a handful of times. The same CDR3 also results from other DNA sequences found in this sample. The V gene is TRBV30, the J gene TRBJ2-7; TRBD2 agrees at 8 bases. Unmatched junction bases numbered 0, after V lost 2 bases and J lost 3 bases. The length of the CDR3 is 12 residues. Germline V gives CDR1 GTSNPN, CDR2 SVGIG (reference sequence). The chain's CDR3 is CAWSSGSYEQYF. CDR3 bases: TGTGCCTGGAGTAGCGGGAGCTACGAGCAGTACTTC.